This T cell receptor beta chain stems from a study of response to subunit inactivated influenza vaccine (dated by TCRdb to the late 2010s). A note on the overall study: To follow how T cells responded to a trivalent subunit inactivated influenza vaccine, the researchers relied on deep quantitative profiling of the T cell receptor repertoire.

The method was RT-PCR. For sequencing, an Illumina HiSeq 2500 was employed. In-frame beta chains were kept once TCRdb had trimmed the public reads at Q25 with fastp and called clones with MiXCR. A single entry per CDR3 protein holds the most common genes and DNA from its merged rows. The sample yields under 950,000 distinct CDR3 sequences; about 20% were counted once. Jointly, the top ten make up roughly 10% of the sample. The full study reports these points: It was suggested by the authors that each seasonal influenza vaccination may recruit only a limited number of new T cells.

Concerning this clonotype itself: Its antigen is not yet known. Base qualities are missing; no much larger clone stands one base away.

Trimming takes 5 bases off V and 4 bases off J; junction bases not matched to a gene: 9. Inclusive of the bounding cysteine and phenylalanine, the CDR3 is 16 residues long. The only DNA kept is the CDR3, 48 bases in frame from the first base. CDR1 is given as SGHVS and CDR2 as FNYEAQ, both from the germline V gene. The sequence joins TRBV7-6 to TRBJ2-7, and TRBD1 matches 12 of the central bases. This TCR was recovered from a man aged 45-60 years who received an inactivated influenza vaccine. Donor details come from another sample of the same person, matched by shared clones. The specimen was PBMCs from blood, collected less than 6 days after vaccination. The DNA sequence is TGTGCCAGCAGCAAGTCCGGGACAGGGGGCTGGTACGAGCAGTACTTC. This codes for CASSKSGTGGWYEQYF. Here the CDR3 is joined to the reference TRBV7-6 and TRBJ2-7 genes, and the full variable domain is: GAGVSQSPRYKVTKRGQDVALRCDPISGHVSLYWYRQALGQGPEFLTYFNYEAQQDKSGLPNDRFSAERPEGSISTLTIQRTEQRDSAMYRCASSKSGTGGWYEQYFGPGTRLTVT.